One and the same sample provided the 17 T cell receptor beta chains below, sequenced in a study of graft-versus-host responses after intestinal transplantation. Only in-frame clones appear in the TCRdb table, and some are missing; sequencing was by immunoSEQ multiplex PCR. The sample records about 4,500 clones, about 29% being singletons. Sequences were derived from alloreactive CD4+ T cells from a mixed lymphocyte reaction culture, sampled before transplantation. The subset here: CFSE-low proliferating T cells sorted from roughly six-day pre-transplant mixed lymphocyte reaction (GvH or HvG direction). The origin of the receptors is a human patient who was an organ donor for intestinal transplantation.

This chain joins TRBV5-4 and TRBJ2-2; D call uncertain. The V end was cut by 0 bases, the J end by 5 bases, with 14 bases between. CDR3 length equals 16 residues. Germline assignment: CDR1 SGHNT and CDR2 YYREEE (reference sequence). The CDR3 sequence: CASSLVSGRRTGELFF. The CDR3 nucleotides are TGTGCCAGCAGCTTGGTCTCTGGACGGCGAACCGGGGAGCTGTTTTTT.

This clone came up a few times. CDR3 region: CASSPGWSDTQYF. CDR3 in DNA: TGTGCCAGCAGCCCAGGGTGGTCAGATACGCAGTATTTT. The chain recombines TRBV7-2 with TRBJ2-3; maybe TRBD1 (5 bases). Germline V gives CDR1 SGHTA, CDR2 FQGNSA. There are 13 residues in the CDR3. Deletions cut 5 bases from V and 4 bases from J, with 10 bases between.

Relative to its sample, this clone is medium-sized. V is TRBV9 and J is TRBJ2-1; no firm D call. This CDR3 contains 13 residues. Between the trimmed V and J ends, which lost 0 bases and 10 bases, there was a span of 11 bases. In germline, CDR1 is SGDLS, CDR2 YYNGEE. DNA for the CDR3: TGTGCCAGCAGCGTAGTCGGCGGAAGGGAGCAGTTCTTC. It yields the protein CASSVVGGREQFF.

The sample holds a few counts of this clone. The rearrangement uses TRBV18 and TRBJ1-4; possibly TRBD1 for D (6 bases). This CDR3 spans 16 amino acids. CDR1 and CDR2 from the germline V gene are KGHSH and LQKENI. V shed 4 bases and J shed 0 bases, with 12 bases lying between them. The CDR3 bases are TGTGCCAGCTCACAGCAACAGGGACCAACTAATGAAAAACTGTTTTTT. This translates into CASSQQQGPTNEKLFF.

This clone qualifies as medium-sized. This chain links TRBV5-4 with TRBJ2-7; D call uncertain. This CDR3 is built from 14 residues. V lost 0 bases and J 3 bases, leaving 10 bases between the germline ends. Germline-derived CDR1 and CDR2 are SGHNT and YYREEE (reference sequence). In nucleotides, the CDR3 is TGTGCCAGCAGCTTGGCCGGCAGAGACTACGAGCAGTACTTC. As protein: CASSLAGRDYEQYF.

J is TRBJ2-5 and V is TRBV5-5; D possibly matches TRBD1 or TRBD2 (5 bases each). The V gene lost 4 bases and the J gene lost 0 bases, with 10 bases spanning the gap. The germline gives CDR1 SGHKS, CDR2 YYEKEE (reference sequence). This CDR3 is 14 amino acids long. The CDR3 loop is CASSRDGHQETQYF. CDR3 coding DNA: TGTGCCAGCAGCCGGGACGGGCACCAAGAGACCCAGTACTTC.

V is TRBV6-6 and J is TRBJ2-7, with D unclear. This CDR3 contains 12 residues. V was cut by 0 bases and J by 6 bases, with 6 bases left in between. CDR1 MNHNY and CDR2 SVGAGI come from the germline V gene (reference sequence). In nucleotides, the CDR3 is TGTGCCAGCAGTTACTCGAGAGGCGAGCAGTACTTC. It translates to CASSYSRGEQYF.

The CDR3: CASSLDRDWFTDTQYF. CDR3 DNA sequence: TGTGCCAGCAGCTTGGACCGGGACTGGTTCACAGATACGCAGTATTTT. The chain has TRBV5-5 and TRBJ2-3; D is perhaps TRBD2 (6 bases). Trimming left V 0 bases short and J 2 bases short, with 13 bases between. CDR1 is SGHKS and CDR2 is YYEKEE in the germline V gene (reference sequence). CDR3 size: 16 residues.

The CDR3 here is CASSSDRVYYEQYF. The DNA for the CDR3 is TGTGCCAGCAGCTCGGACAGGGTATACTACGAGCAGTACTTC. The genes are TRBV7-8 and TRBJ2-7, with TRBD1 matching over 8 bases. Per germline, CDR1 SGHVS and CDR2 FQNEAQ. V shed 4 bases, J shed 3 bases, and the junction held 5 bases outside the gene matches. This CDR3 is 14 amino acids long. The entire variable domain, with the rest obtained from reference TRBV7-8 and TRBJ2-7, is as follows: GAGVSQSPRYKVAKRGQDVALRCDPISGHVSLFWYQQALGQGPEFLTYFQNEAQLDKSGLPSDRFFAERPEGSVSTLKIQRTQQEDSAVYLCASSSDRVYYEQYFGPGTRLTVT.

Judged by abundance, this clone is medium-sized. The J gene is TRBJ1-3, the V gene TRBV18; 7 positions agree with TRBD1. After removal of 5 bases from V and 4 bases from J, the junction contained 2 bases not matched to a gene. The CDR3 totals 13 residues. Germline lookup yields CDR1 KGHSH and CDR2 LQKENI. As DNA, the CDR3 is TGTGCCAGCTCATCGGGACAGGGAAACACCATATATTTT. Amino acids: CASSSGQGNTIYF.

This clone was detected a few times. The rearrangement links TRBV4-1 to TRBJ1-2; D not certain. Germline V gene lookup returns CDR1 MGHRA and CDR2 YSYEKL. V was shortened by 6 bases and J by 4 bases, with 18 bases between the two germline ends. The CDR3 extends over 15 amino acids. The CDR3 bases are TGCGCCAGCAGGCATCCCTCGGTTCGGGCCTATGGCTACACCTTC. Protein sequence: CASRHPSVRAYGYTF.

The rearrangement joins TRBV7-2 to TRBJ1-1; D uncertain. The germline V gene has CDR1 SGHTA and CDR2 FQGNSA. Trimming removed 0 bases at V and 0 bases at J, with 5 bases between. The CDR3 totals 14 residues. CDR3 loop: CASSLAGMNTEAFF. The CDR3 DNA reads TGTGCCAGCAGCTTAGCCGGGATGAACACTGAAGCTTTCTTT.

The chain recombines TRBV30 with TRBJ1-6; D gene ambiguous. The germline V gene has CDR1 GTSNPN and CDR2 SVGIG (reference sequence). The CDR3 loop spans 11 amino acids. With 2 bases removed from V and 14 bases from J, the gap between germline ends came to 10 bases. For the CDR3, the DNA is TGTGCCTGGAGTCCCTTAAGAACCCTCCACTTT. It is translated as CAWSPLRTLHF.

This clone was seen only a few times. The chain joins TRBV6-1 to TRBJ2-4; D might be TRBD2 (6 bases). The CDR3 is 14 amino acids. Germline V gene data show CDR1 as MNHNS and CDR2 as SASEGT. V lost 5 bases and J 6 bases, leaving 14 bases between the germline ends. The CDR3 is CASSSRGSTNIQYF. In DNA, the CDR3 is TGTGCCAGCAGTTCCCGGGGGTCTACAAACATTCAGTACTTC.

The rearrangement joins TRBV5-1 to TRBJ2-7; 9 bases fit TRBD1. The CDR3 sequence is 15 residues long. CDR1 is SGHRS, CDR2 YFSETQ, per germline. J lost 2 bases, V lost 5 bases, and 8 bases had no gene match. CDR3 protein: CASSRLGTGPYEQYF. The CDR3 DNA reads as TGCGCCAGCAGTCGCTTAGGGACAGGGCCCTACGAGCAGTACTTC.

This clone was counted between two and nine times. V usage is TRBV6-5 and J usage is TRBJ1-3; TRBD1 might be the D (6 bases). The CDR3 spans 15 residues. The V gene lost 5 bases and the J gene lost 0 bases, with 11 bases spanning the gap. CDR1 and CDR2 (germline): MNHEY, SVGAGI. The chain's CDR3 is CASSRQASSGNTIYF. In DNA, the CDR3 is TGTGCCAGCAGTCGACAGGCGAGCTCTGGAAACACCATATATTTT.

The chain links TRBV30 to TRBJ2-1; TRBD2 might be the D (6 bases). Germline V gene lookup returns CDR1 GTSNPN and CDR2 SVGIG (reference sequence). Trimming stripped 7 bases from V and 1 base from J, with 17 bases between. CDR3 size: 15 residues. CDR3 amino acids: CAYLRGSDSYNEQFF. The CDR3 bases are TGTGCCTATTTACGGGGGAGCGATTCCTACAATGAGCAGTTCTTC.